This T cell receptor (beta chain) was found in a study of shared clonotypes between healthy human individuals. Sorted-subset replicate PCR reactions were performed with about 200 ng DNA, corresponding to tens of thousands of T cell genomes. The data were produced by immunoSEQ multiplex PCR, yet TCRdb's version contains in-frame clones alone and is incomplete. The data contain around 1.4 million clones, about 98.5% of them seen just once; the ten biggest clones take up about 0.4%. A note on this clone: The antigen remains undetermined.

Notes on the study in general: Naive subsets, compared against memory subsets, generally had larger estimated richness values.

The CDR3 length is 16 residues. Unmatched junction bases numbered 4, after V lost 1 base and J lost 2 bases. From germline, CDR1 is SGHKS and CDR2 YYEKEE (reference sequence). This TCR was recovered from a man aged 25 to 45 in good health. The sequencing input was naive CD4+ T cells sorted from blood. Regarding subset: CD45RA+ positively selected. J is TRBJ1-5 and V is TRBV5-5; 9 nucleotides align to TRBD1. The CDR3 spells CASSLTGTGRNQPQHF. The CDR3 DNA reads TGTGCCAGCAGCTTGACCGGGACAGGGCGCAATCAGCCCCAGCATTTT.